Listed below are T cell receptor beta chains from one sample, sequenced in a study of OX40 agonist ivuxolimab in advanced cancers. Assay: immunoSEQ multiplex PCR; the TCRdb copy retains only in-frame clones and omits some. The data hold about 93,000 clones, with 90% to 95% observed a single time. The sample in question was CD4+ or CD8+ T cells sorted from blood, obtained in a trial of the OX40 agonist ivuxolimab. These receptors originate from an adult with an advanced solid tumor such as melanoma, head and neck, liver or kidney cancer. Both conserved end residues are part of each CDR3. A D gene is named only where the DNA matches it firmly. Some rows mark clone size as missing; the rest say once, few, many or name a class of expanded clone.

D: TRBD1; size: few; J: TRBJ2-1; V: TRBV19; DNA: TGTGCCAGCCGGACAGGGGGTTTCTACAATGAGCAGTTCTTC; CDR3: CASRTGGFYNEQFF
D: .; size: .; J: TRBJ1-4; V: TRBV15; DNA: TGTGCCACCAGCAGCGGACTCCGGGGAACTAATGAAAAACTGTTTTTT; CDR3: CATSSGLRGTNEKLFF
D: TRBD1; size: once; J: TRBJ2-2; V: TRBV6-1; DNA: TGTGCCAGCAGACACGGACAGGGAGACACCGGGGAGCTGTTTTTT; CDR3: CASRHGQGDTGELFF
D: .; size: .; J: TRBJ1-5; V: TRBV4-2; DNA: TGTGCCAGCAGCCGCCTGGCAAGGGGGGATCAGCCCCAGCATTTT; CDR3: CASSRLARGDQPQHF
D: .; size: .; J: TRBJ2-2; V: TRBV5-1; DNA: TGCGCCAGCAGCTTACGGACGGAAAACACCGGGGAGCTGTTTTTT; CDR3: CASSLRTENTGELFF
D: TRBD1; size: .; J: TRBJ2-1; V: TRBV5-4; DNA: TGTGCCAGCAGGCTCCCACAGGGGAATGAGCAGTTCTTC; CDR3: CASRLPQGNEQFF
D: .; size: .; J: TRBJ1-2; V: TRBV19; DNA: TGTGCCAGTAGTATAAGCCCCAGACCGGACGGCTATGGCTACACCTTC; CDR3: CASSISPRPDGYGYTF
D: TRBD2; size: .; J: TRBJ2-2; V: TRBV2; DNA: TGTGCCAGCAGGGTAGCGGGAGCCGGCACCGGGGAGCTGTTTTTT; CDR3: CASRVAGAGTGELFF
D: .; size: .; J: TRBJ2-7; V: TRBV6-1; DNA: TGTGCCAGCAGTGATACGGGGGCCTACGAGCAGTACTTC; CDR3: CASSDTGAYEQYF
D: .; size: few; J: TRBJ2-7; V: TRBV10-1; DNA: TGCGCCAGCAGTGAGTCCGGGATAAGCGAGCAGTACTTC; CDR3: CASSESGISEQYF
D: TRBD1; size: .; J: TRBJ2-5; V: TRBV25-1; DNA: TGTGCCAGCAGTTCCCACGACAGGGGGACGGAGACCCAGTACTTC; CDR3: CASSSHDRGTETQYF
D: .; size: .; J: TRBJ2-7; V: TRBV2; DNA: TGTGCCAGCAGCCTAACTAGGCCCTCGGGTGAGCAGTACTTC; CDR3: CASSLTRPSGEQYF
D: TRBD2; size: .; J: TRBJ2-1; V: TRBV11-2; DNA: TGTGCCAGCAGCCCCTTACGGGGGGGCAATGAGCAGTTCTTC; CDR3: CASSPLRGGNEQFF
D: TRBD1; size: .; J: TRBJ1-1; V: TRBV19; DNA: TGTGCCAGTAGTATCCCAGGGGGTGTTAACACTGAAGCTTTCTTT; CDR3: CASSIPGGVNTEAFF
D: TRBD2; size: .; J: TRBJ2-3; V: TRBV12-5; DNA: TGTGCTAGTGGTTCACCAGCGGGAAGCGGGACAGATACGCAGTATTTT; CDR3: CASGSPAGSGTDTQYF
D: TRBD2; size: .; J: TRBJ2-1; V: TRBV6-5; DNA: TGTGCCAGCAGTTATAGTCTAGCGGGAGGCTATGAGCAGTTCTTC; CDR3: CASSYSLAGGYEQFF
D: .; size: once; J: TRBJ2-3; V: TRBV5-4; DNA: TGTGCCAGCACTTTCAGCGGCACAGATACGCAGTATTTT; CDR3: CASTFSGTDTQYF
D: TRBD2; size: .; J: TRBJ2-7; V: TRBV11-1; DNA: TGTGCCAGCAGCTTACTAGCGGCGGATAGTTACGAGCAGTACTTC; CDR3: CASSLLAADSYEQYF
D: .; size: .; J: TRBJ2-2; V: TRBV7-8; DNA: TGTGCCAGCAGCCGCCTGGGACACAAAACCAGAAGTAGCACCGGGGAGCTGTTTTTT; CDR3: CASSRLGHKTRSSTGELFF
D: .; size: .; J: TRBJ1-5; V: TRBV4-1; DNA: TGCGCCAGCAGCCAAGACCCACAGGGCCAGCCCCAGCATTTT; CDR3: CASSQDPQGQPQHF